The rows below give T cell receptor beta chains drawn from one sample of a study of shared clonotypes between healthy human individuals. The data were produced by immunoSEQ multiplex PCR, yet TCRdb's version contains in-frame clones alone and is incomplete. The table records about 700,000 clones, around 92% of them present only once. The specimen was naive CD8+ T cells sorted from blood. The receptors were sampled from a man aged 25 to 40 in good health. Each CDR3 is given with its conserved first and last residue. A D gene is named only where the DNA matches it firmly. Only some rows state a clone size, as once, few, many or a class for expanded clones.

size	V	D	J	DNA	CDR3
NA	TRBV27	TRBD1	TRBJ2-3	TGTGCCAGCAGTTTATCGACAGGGTGGGCAGATACGCAGTATTTT	CASSLSTGWADTQYF
NA	TRBV6-1	NA	TRBJ2-2	TGTGCCAGCGACAGTACGAACACCGGGGAGCTGTTTTTT	CASDSTNTGELFF
NA	TRBV6-1	NA	TRBJ2-4	TGTGCCAGCAGTGAACTAGGGATGGGTACCAAAAACATTCAGTACTTC	CASSELGMGTKNIQYF
NA	TRBV28	TRBD2	TRBJ2-7	TGTGCCAGCAGTTTAACCCGGACTAGCGGCGATTACGAGCAGTACTTC	CASSLTRTSGDYEQYF
NA	TRBV28	NA	TRBJ2-3	TGTGCGGCTTATTCGGGGGCAGACCCCACAGATACGCAGTATTTT	CAAYSGADPTDTQYF
NA	TRBV7-9	TRBD2	TRBJ2-5	TGTGCCAGCAGCTTATTATCGGCGGGAGAACGAGAGACCCAGTACTTC	CASSLLSAGERETQYF
NA	TRBV7-9	NA	TRBJ1-2	TGTGCCAGCAGCTTAGCGGGAGGGGGAGTTGGCGGCTACACCTTC	CASSLAGGGVGGYTF
NA	TRBV28	NA	TRBJ2-3	TGTGCCAGCAGTTTGTCGGCCCAAGGCACAGATACGCAGTATTTT	CASSLSAQGTDTQYF
NA	TRBV7-7	TRBD2	TRBJ2-3	TGTGCCAGCAGCCCGGGACTAGCGGGAGTCACAGATACGCAGTATTTT	CASSPGLAGVTDTQYF
NA	TRBV29-1	NA	TRBJ2-7	TGCAGCGCCGAGACAGGACCGACCCCCTACGAGCAGTACTTC	CSAETGPTPYEQYF
few	TRBV7-9	TRBD1	TRBJ1-2	TGTGCCAGCAGCTCTGACAGGGCGGGTGGCTACACCTTC	CASSSDRAGGYTF
NA	TRBV6-5	NA	TRBJ2-1	TGTGCCAGCAGTGCGACCAGTTACAATGAGCAGTTCTTC	CASSATSYNEQFF
NA	TRBV9	TRBD2	TRBJ2-7	TGTGCCAGCAGCGCAAGCGGGAGGGACCACGAGCAGTACTTC	CASSASGRDHEQYF
NA	TRBV28	NA	TRBJ1-5	TGTGCCAGCAGTTTTTCGGGGTATCAGCCCCAGCATTTT	CASSFSGYQPQHF
NA	TRBV4-3	NA	TRBJ2-7	TGCGCCAGCAGCCAAGATATTGGATCCTACGAGCAGTACTTC	CASSQDIGSYEQYF
NA	TRBV7-9	TRBD2	TRBJ2-7	TGTGCCAGCAGCGAGACTAGCGGGATCGGTGACGAGCAGTACTTC	CASSETSGIGDEQYF
NA	TRBV5-4	NA	TRBJ2-7	TGTGCCAGCAGCCCCACAGGGTTAGGGGTGTTGGGCTACGAGCAGTACTTC	CASSPTGLGVLGYEQYF
NA	TRBV27	NA	TRBJ2-1	TGTGCCAGCAGTGCATACAATGAGCAGTTCTTC	CASSAYNEQFF
once	TRBV11-1	NA	TRBJ2-7	TGTGCCAGCAGCCCCCCGAGTTCCTACGAGCAGTACTTC	CASSPPSSYEQYF
NA	TRBV7-9	TRBD2	TRBJ2-7	TGTGCCAGCAGCTCAGACCTAGCGGGAGAATACGAGCAGTACTTC	CASSSDLAGEYEQYF
few	TRBV28	TRBD1	TRBJ2-7	TGTGCCAGCGGGGACAGAAGGTCGGTCGGGGCCTACGAGCAGTACTTC	CASGDRRSVGAYEQYF
NA	TRBV6-4	NA	TRBJ1-4	TGTGCCAGCAGTGACTTTGTAGGGGTAAGTGAAAAACTGTTTTTT	CASSDFVGVSEKLFF
NA	TRBV5-4	TRBD2	TRBJ2-7	TGTGCCAGCACCATCGGGGGGTCGTACGAGCGGTACTTC	CASTIGGSYERYF
once	TRBV7-8	NA	TRBJ2-1	TGTGCCAGCAGCCCCGGTTTATCGGGGGATGAGCAGTTCTTC	CASSPGLSGDEQFF
NA	TRBV27	NA	TRBJ2-2	TGTGCCAGCAGTTTATCCCTCCTAGGGGAGCTGTTTTTT	CASSLSLLGELFF
NA	TRBV29-1	TRBD2	TRBJ2-1	TGCAGCGTTATTAGCGGGATAGACTACAATGAGCAGTTCTTC	CSVISGIDYNEQFF
once	TRBV27	NA	TRBJ1-1	TGTGCCAGCAGTTTATCGACCTTAGGGGACACTGAAGCTTTCTTT	CASSLSTLGDTEAFF
NA	TRBV21-1	NA	TRBJ2-1	TGTGCCAGCAGCAGAGGGGAGGGATGGCCGGGCTCCTACAATGAGCAGTTCTTC	CASSRGEGWPGSYNEQFF
NA	TRBV29-1	NA	TRBJ1-1	TGCAGCGTTGAGAGCCGACAGGAGATGAACACTGAAGCTTTCTTT	CSVESRQEMNTEAFF
once	TRBV5-5	NA	TRBJ1-1	TGTGCCAGCAGCTTGTGGGGGGGCTCAAACACTGAAGCTTTCTTT	CASSLWGGSNTEAFF